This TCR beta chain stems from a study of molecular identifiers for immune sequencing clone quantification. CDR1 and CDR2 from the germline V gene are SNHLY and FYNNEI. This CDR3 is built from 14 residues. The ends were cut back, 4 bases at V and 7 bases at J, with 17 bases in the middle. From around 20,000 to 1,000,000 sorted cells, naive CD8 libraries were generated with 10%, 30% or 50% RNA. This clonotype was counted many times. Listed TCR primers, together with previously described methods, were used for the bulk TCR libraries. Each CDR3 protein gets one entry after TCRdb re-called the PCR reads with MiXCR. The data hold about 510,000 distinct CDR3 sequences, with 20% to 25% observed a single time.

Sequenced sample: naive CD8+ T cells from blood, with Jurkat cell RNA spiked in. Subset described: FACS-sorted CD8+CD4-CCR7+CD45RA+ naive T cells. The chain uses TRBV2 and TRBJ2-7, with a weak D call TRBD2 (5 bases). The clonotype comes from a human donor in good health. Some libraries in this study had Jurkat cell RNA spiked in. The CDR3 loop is CASSGAGLSGEQYF. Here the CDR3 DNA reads TGTGCCAGCAGTGGCGCGGGCCTCTCCGGGGAGCAGTACTTC.